The 15 T cell receptor beta chains listed next were all sequenced from one sample in a study of blood T cell repertoires in COVID-19. Assay used: immunoSEQ multiplex PCR; TCRdb lists only in-frame clones, some missing. The sample holds 250,000 to 350,000 clones, around 86% seen once. Input material: peripheral blood. These receptor sequences come from a woman in her 30s with active or convalescent COVID-19.

J is TRBJ1-3 and V is TRBV21-1. TRBV21-1 is a known pseudogene. The CDR3 length is 17 residues. DNA for the CDR3: TGTGCCAGCAGCGCGGGGGCCCAGGGGATAGAAGGAAACACCATATATTTT. Translating it yields CASSAGAQGIEGNTIYF.

The sample holds a few counts of this clone. V is TRBV5-6 and J is TRBJ1-6; TRBD1 matches 8 bases. Germline V gives CDR1 SGHDT, CDR2 YYEEEE. This CDR3 region has 15 residues. With V trimmed by 4 bases and J by 10 bases, 10 bases remained unmatched. CDR3 sequence reads: CASSHDVDRVSPLHF. CDR3 nucleotides: TGTGCCAGCAGCCACGATGTGGACAGGGTATCACCCCTCCACTTT.

V and J are TRBV14 and TRBJ1-1; D gene uncertain. CDR1 is SGHDN, CDR2 FVKESK, per germline. CDR3 length: 15 amino acids. V was cut by 1 base and J by 2 bases, with 11 bases left in between. CDR3 protein: CASSQGAAGNTEAFF. CDR3 DNA sequence: TGTGCCAGCAGCCAAGGGGCTGCGGGTAACACTGAAGCTTTCTTT.

The V gene is TRBV19, the J gene TRBJ1-2; D is possibly TRBD1 (6 bases). Trimming took 7 bases from V and 5 from J, leaving 11 bases between them. The CDR3 length is 12 residues. Germline CDR1 is LNHDA and CDR2 is SQIVND (reference sequence). The CDR3 DNA follows: TGTGCCAGTAAGGAAGGACAGTATGGCTACACCTTC. It yields the protein CASKEGQYGYTF.

Note on this clone: An end of the junction does not agree with germline; a read error may underlie this. The chain uses TRBV28 and TRBJ2-5; D remains ambiguous. This CDR3 comprises 13 residues. Germline V lookup: CDR1 MDHEN, CDR2 SYDVKM. The DNA of the CDR3 is TGTGCCAGCAGTTTACCCGACGCAACTCGAGGAGACTTC. Its translation is CASSLPDATRGDF. Variable domain in full (rest from reference TRBV28 and TRBJ2-5): DVKVTQSSRYLVKRTGEKVFLECVQDMDHENMFWYRQDPGLGLRLIYFSYDVKMKEKGDIPEGYSVSREKKERFSLILESASTNQTSMYLCASSLPDATRGDFGPGTRLLVL.

This rearrangement joins TRBV5-1 to TRBJ1-5, with 7 positions matching TRBD1. V lost 2 bases, J lost 3 bases, and 5 bases stayed unmatched. CDR1 SGHRS and CDR2 YFSETQ come from the germline V gene. The CDR3 totals 15 residues. The CDR3 DNA reads as TGCGCCAGCAGCTTCTCGGGACAGACCAATCAGCCCCAGCATTTT. It specifies CASSFSGQTNQPQHF.

In regard to this clone: A read error may produce the germline difference seen at one junction end. This chain connects TRBV30 to TRBJ1-4; D is unclear. The CDR3 is 13 amino acids. CDR1 is GTSNPN and CDR2 is SVGIG in the germline V gene (reference sequence). The CDR3 sequence is CAWRRGSNEKLFF. The CDR3 DNA follows: TGTGCCTGGAGGCGGGGTTCTAACGAAAAACTGTTTTTT. Based on the CDR3 plus reference TRBV30 and TRBJ1-4, the full variable domain is SQTIHQWPATLVQPVGSPLSLECTVEGTSNPNLYWYRQAAGRGLQLLFYSVGIGQISSEVPQNLSASRPQDRQFILSSKKLLLSDSGFYLCAWRRGSNEKLFFGSGTQLSVL.

The rearrangement uses TRBV10-3 and TRBJ2-2; TRBD1 aligns across 7 bases. The CDR3 is 21 amino acids. Per germline, CDR1 ENHRY and CDR2 SYGVKD. V trimming: 2 bases; J trimming: 2 bases; junction bases outside the gene matches: 20. CDR3 sequence: CAISEGPLSGTALFNTGELFF. CDR3 DNA sequence: TGTGCCATCAGTGAGGGGCCCCTGTCGGGGACAGCTCTTTTTAACACCGGGGAGCTGTTTTTT.

The sample holds one count of this clone. The V and J genes are TRBV28 and TRBJ1-3; D is possibly TRBD1 (6 bases). CDR3 length: 15 amino acids. Germline V gene sequence: CDR1 MDHEN, CDR2 SYDVKM. The germline V and J ends were trimmed by 2 bases and 4 bases, with 12 bases remaining between them. CDR3 sequence: CASSLGGARGNTIYF. In DNA, the CDR3 is TGTGCCAGCAGTTTAGGGGGGGCGCGGGGAAACACCATATATTTT.

The chain is built from TRBV9 and TRBJ1-2, with a possible D match to TRBD1 (5 bases). Trimming left V 4 bases short and J 7 bases short, with 17 bases between. The CDR3 has 14 amino acids. Germline CDR1 SGDLS, CDR2 YYNGEE. CDR3 sequence reads: CASSPPGGRAGYTF. CDR3 DNA sequence: TGTGCCAGCAGCCCCCCCGGGGGGAGGGCTGGCTACACCTTC.

In this sample, this clone turned up a few times. The chain employs TRBV5-6 and TRBJ1-6; 10 nucleotides line up with TRBD1. The V segment lost 3 bases and the J segment 9 bases; nucleotides outside the gene matches: 12. CDR1 SGHDT and CDR2 YYEEEE come from the germline V gene. The CDR3 consists of 17 residues. The DNA for the CDR3 is TGTGCCAGCAGCTCACTTGGCCCGGGACAGGGGATTTCACCCCTCCACTTT. Amino acid sequence: CASSSLGPGQGISPLHF.

This clone was detected a few times. The chain recombines TRBV4-2 with TRBJ1-5, with D unresolved. Trimming shortened V by 2 bases and J by 4 bases, and 6 bases separated the two germline ends. The CDR3 spans 13 residues. The germline V gene has CDR1 LGHNA and CDR2 YNFKEQ. CDR3 residues: CASSQNLNQPQHF. The DNA of the CDR3 is TGTGCCAGCAGCCAAAACCTAAATCAGCCCCAGCATTTT.

The chain recombines TRBV5-1 with TRBJ2-3; a possible D gene is TRBD2 (6 bases). Germline values: CDR1 SGHRS, CDR2 YFSETQ. CDR3 length: 14 residues. Trimming removed 4 bases from V and 4 bases from J, with 13 bases in between. The CDR3 sequence: CASSPPGRPDTQYF. As DNA, the CDR3 is TGCGCCAGCAGCCCCCCGGGGAGGCCAGATACGCAGTATTTT.

This clone was detected a few times. The rearrangement uses TRBV18 and TRBJ2-7, with TRBD2 as a possible D gene (7 bases). V lost 5 bases and J lost 9, with 35 bases in between. There are 19 residues in the CDR3. Germline values: CDR1 KGHSH, CDR2 LQKENI. The CDR3 loop is CASSVTPIRGASFYVGQYF. The CDR3 DNA follows: TGTGCCAGCTCAGTCACGCCCATCCGGGGGGCGTCGTTTTATGTAGGGCAGTACTTC.

CDR3 nucleotide sequence: TGTGCCAGCAGCCCTATCAGGGGGCCGGACGGGGAGCTGTTTTTT. This translates into CASSPIRGPDGELFF. The chain links TRBV7-3 to TRBJ2-2; 8 bases fit TRBD1. Germline V lookup: CDR1 SGHTA, CDR2 FQGTGA. CDR3 length: 15 amino acids. Trimming cost V 5 bases and J 7 bases; bases outside gene matches: 9.